This T cell receptor (beta chain) was found in a study of blood T cell repertoires in COVID-19. Looking at the study overall: COVID-19 samples from acute and convalescent phases originated in the United States, Italy and Spain.

V dropped 8 bases and J dropped 7; count of bases not matched to a gene: 7. CDR1 and CDR2 (germline): SGHTA, FQGNSA. This CDR3 region has 15 residues. As originally analysed: Amplification of reference gene primers provided the estimated nucleated cell counts. Produced via immunoSEQ multiplex PCR; TCRdb's table is partial and in-frame only. For V, J and clone size, that table is used; D and trimming come from the DNA. The sample has fewer than 150,000 clones, about 86% seen once. This TCR came from a man in his 70s who had recovered from COVID-19. Sequencing was performed on peripheral blood. V usage is TRBV7-2 and J usage is TRBJ2-2, with 13 bases aligning to TRBD2. The CDR3 DNA follows: TGTGCCAGCCAGGAACTAGCGGGAGGGTACGGGGAGCTGTTTTTT. As protein: CASQELAGGYGELFF.